Below are 11 T cell receptor beta chains sequenced from a single sample in a study of T cells in Graves' hyperthyroidism and ophthalmopathy. There were TCR beta CDR3 regions amplified from RNA transcripts. The TCR CDR3 first-round RT-PCR relied on the HTBI primer set. TCRdb analysed the multiplex PCR reads with MiXCR anew, one entry per CDR3 protein. The data contain around 480,000 distinct CDR3 sequences, around 15% of them singletons. The specimen was blood. All receptors come from a woman between 18 and 29 years old with Graves' hyperthyroidism.

This clonotype has a handful of counts. The gene calls are TRBV4-1 and TRBJ2-1, with 10 bases matching TRBD1. Trimming took 2 bases from V and 7 from J; bases not matched to a gene: 11. There are 17 residues in the CDR3. Germline V gene sequence: CDR1 MGHRA, CDR2 YSYEKL. In DNA, the CDR3 is TGCGCCAGCAGCCAATTTCAGACAGGGGGCGCTAGGAATGAGCAGTTCTTC. Amino acids: CASSQFQTGGARNEQFF.

This clonotype was detected only a few times. The chain couples TRBV3-1 to TRBJ1-5, with D unresolved. Germline-derived CDR1 and CDR2 are LGHDT and YNNKEL (reference sequence). There are 13 residues in the CDR3. V shed 5 bases and J shed 5 bases, with 10 bases lying between them. In DNA, the CDR3 is TGTGCCAGCAGCAGGTCCCGGGATCAGCCCCAGCATTTT. It is translated as CASSRSRDQPQHF.

Comments on this clonotype: A read error is possible here, since a much larger clone lies one base away. The chain links TRBV2 to TRBJ2-1; 12 bases match TRBD2. The trim removed 6 bases at V and 7 bases at J, leaving 10 bases unmatched. This CDR3 has 16 residues. Germline lookup yields CDR1 SNHLY and CDR2 FYNNEI. In DNA form, the CDR3 reads TGTGCCAGCAGGAGGGCTAGCGGGAGGGGGGGTAATGAGCAGTTCTTC. Translating gives CASRRASGRGGNEQFF.

This clonotype showed up many times. CDR3 sequence reads: CASSFRGGPTDTQYF. DNA for the CDR3: TGTGCCAGCAGTTTTCGGGGGGGCCCTACAGATACGCAGTATTTT. V gene TRBV12-3 or TRBV12-4 combines with J gene TRBJ2-3; TRBD2 aligns across 8 bases. The CDR3 is made up of 15 amino acids. V shed 3 bases and J 3 bases; nucleotides not matched to a gene: 5.

V and J are TRBV19 and TRBJ1-2; the match to TRBD1 covers 8 bases. CDR3 size: 15 residues. The V gene's germline CDR1 is LNHDA and CDR2 SQIVND (reference sequence). The J segment lost 8 bases and the V segment lost 5 bases, leaving 13 bases of the junction unmatched. The CDR3 region is CASSGSGGQVLGYTF. The CDR3 DNA reads TGTGCCAGTAGTGGCTCGGGGGGACAGGTACTGGGCTACACCTTC.

There are many counts of this clonotype. This CDR3 is CASSWGLARRTDTQYF. In DNA form, the CDR3 reads TGTGCCAGCAGTTGGGGACTAGCGCGACGCACAGATACGCAGTATTTT. V usage is TRBV27 and J usage is TRBJ2-3; 10 bases line up with TRBD2. This CDR3 is 16 amino acids long. Per germline, CDR1 MNHEY and CDR2 SMNVEV (reference sequence). J lost 1 base, V lost 4 bases, and 5 bases had no gene match.

Many counts were recorded for this clonotype. The chain employs TRBV18 and TRBJ2-1; D uncertain. Looked up from germline, CDR1 is KGHSH and CDR2 is LQKENI. Trimming took off 4 bases at V and 2 bases at J, with 12 bases between the two ends. The CDR3 runs 15 residues. CDR3 sequence (DNA): TGTGCCAGCTCACTCCCTGGGCTTACCTACAATGAGCAGTTCTTC. Amino acids: CASSLPGLTYNEQFF.

V usage is TRBV30 and J usage is TRBJ1-2, with D maybe TRBD1 (5 bases). Trimming removed 3 bases from V and 3 bases from J, with 11 bases in between. This CDR3 region has 13 residues. Germline CDR1 is GTSNPN and CDR2 is SVGIG (reference sequence). The CDR3 loop is CAWRGGSHYGYTF. In nucleotides, the CDR3 is TGTGCCTGGAGGGGGGGGTCCCACTATGGCTACACCTTC. The complete variable domain, with remaining parts taken from reference TRBV30 and TRBJ1-2, reads SQTIHQWPATLVQPVGSPLSLECTVEGTSNPNLYWYRQAAGRGLQLLFYSVGIGQISSEVPQNLSASRPQDRQFILSSKKLLLSDSGFYLCAWRGGSHYGYTFGSGTRLTVV.

The sample holds many counts of this clonotype. V gene TRBV6-1 combines with J gene TRBJ2-7, with 11 bases identical to TRBD1. The CDR3 runs to 14 residues. Germline loops: CDR1 MNHNS, CDR2 SASEGT. V was clipped by 8 bases and J by 5 bases; unmatched bases: 8. CDR3 residues: CASRSWTGGNEQYV. The CDR3 nucleotides are TGTGCCAGCCGGAGCTGGACAGGGGGCAACGAGCAGTACGTC.

In its sample, this clonotype was seen a few times. The chain is built from TRBV19 and TRBJ1-4; D is possibly TRBD1 (5 bases). V was cut by 9 bases and J by 7 bases, with 21 bases left in between. Germline V gene sequence: CDR1 LNHDA, CDR2 SQIVND (reference sequence). CDR3 length: 15 amino acids. The CDR3 loop reads CASRFPQGGTEKLFF. As DNA, the CDR3 is TGTGCCAGCCGTTTCCCTCAGGGCGGGACTGAAAAACTGTTTTTT.

This clonotype came up a few times. The chain is built from TRBV4-1 and TRBJ1-2; D is uncertain. Germline V gene lookup returns CDR1 MGHRA and CDR2 YSYEKL. This CDR3 spans 12 amino acids. Between the trimmed V and J ends, which lost 1 base and 8 bases, there was a span of 8 bases. CDR3: CASSQGGRGYTF. CDR3 DNA sequence: TGCGCCAGCAGCCAAGGAGGACGAGGCTACACCTTC.